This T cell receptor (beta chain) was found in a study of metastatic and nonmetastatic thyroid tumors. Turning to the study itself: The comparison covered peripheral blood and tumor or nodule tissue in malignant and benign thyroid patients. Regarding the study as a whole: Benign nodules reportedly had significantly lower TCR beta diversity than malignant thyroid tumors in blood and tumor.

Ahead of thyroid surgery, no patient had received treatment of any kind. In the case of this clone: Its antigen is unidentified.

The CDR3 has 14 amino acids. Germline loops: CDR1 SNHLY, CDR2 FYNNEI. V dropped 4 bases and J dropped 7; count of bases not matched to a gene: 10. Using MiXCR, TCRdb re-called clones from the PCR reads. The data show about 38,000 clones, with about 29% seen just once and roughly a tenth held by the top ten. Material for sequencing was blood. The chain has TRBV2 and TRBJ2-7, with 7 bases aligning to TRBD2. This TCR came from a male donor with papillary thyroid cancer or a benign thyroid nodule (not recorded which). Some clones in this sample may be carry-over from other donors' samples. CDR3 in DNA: TGTGCCAGCAGTGGGTCTAGCGGTTGGAGGGAGCAGTACTTC. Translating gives CASSGSSGWREQYF.